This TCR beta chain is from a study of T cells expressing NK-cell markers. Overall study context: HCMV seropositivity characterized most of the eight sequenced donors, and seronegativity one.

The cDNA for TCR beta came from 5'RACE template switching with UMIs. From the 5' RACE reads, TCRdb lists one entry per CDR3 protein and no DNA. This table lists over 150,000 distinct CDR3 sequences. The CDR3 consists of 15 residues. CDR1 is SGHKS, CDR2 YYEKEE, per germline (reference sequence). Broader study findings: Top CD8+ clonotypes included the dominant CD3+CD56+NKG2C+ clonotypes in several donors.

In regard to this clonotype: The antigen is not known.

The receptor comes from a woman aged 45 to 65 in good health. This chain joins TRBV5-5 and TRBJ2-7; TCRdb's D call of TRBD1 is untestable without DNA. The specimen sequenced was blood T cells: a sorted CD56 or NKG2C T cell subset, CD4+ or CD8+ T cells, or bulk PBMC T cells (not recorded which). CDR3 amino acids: CASSAPKGRGGEQYF.